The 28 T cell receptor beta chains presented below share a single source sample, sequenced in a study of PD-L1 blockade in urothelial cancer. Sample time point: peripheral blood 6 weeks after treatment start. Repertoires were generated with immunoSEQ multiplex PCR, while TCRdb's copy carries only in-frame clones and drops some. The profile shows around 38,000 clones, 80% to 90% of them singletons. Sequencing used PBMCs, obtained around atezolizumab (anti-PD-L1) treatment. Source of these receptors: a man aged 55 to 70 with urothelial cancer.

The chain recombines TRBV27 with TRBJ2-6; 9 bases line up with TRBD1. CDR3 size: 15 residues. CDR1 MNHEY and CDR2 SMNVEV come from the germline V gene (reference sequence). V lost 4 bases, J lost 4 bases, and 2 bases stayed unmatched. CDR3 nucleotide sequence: TGTGCCAGCAGTTACAGGGGGCACGGGGCCAACGTCCTGACTTTC. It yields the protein CASSYRGHGANVLTF.

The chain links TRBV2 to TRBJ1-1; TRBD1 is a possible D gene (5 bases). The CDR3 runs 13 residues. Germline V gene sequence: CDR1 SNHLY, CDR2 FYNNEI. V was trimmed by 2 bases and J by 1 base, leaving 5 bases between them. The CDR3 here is CASSERGNTEAFF. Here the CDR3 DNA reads TGTGCCAGCAGTGAAAGGGGGAACACTGAAGCTTTCTTT. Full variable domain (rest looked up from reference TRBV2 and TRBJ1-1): EPEVTQTPSHQVTQMGQEVILRCVPISNHLYFYWYRQILGQKVEFLVSFYNNEISEKSEIFDDQFSVERPDGSNFTLKIRSTKLEDSAMYFCASSERGNTEAFFGQGTRLTVV.

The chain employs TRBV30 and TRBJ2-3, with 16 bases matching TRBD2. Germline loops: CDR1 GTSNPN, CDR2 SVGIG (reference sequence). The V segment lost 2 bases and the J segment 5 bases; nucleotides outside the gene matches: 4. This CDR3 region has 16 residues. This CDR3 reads CAWSLGLAGGLDTQYF. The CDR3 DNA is TGTGCCTGGAGTCTGGGACTAGCGGGGGGGCTAGATACGCAGTATTTT.

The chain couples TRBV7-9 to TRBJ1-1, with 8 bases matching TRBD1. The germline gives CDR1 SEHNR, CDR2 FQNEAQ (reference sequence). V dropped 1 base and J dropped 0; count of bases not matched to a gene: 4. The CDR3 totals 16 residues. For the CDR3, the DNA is TGTGCCAGCAGCTTAGGGTCAGGGGGCATGAACACTGAAGCTTTCTTT. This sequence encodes CASSLGSGGMNTEAFF.

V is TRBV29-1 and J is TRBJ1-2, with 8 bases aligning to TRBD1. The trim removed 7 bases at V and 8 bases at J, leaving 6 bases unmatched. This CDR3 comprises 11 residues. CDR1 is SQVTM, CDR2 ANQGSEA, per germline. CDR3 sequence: CSAGQARGYTF. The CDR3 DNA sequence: TGCAGCGCGGGACAGGCACGCGGCTACACCTTC.

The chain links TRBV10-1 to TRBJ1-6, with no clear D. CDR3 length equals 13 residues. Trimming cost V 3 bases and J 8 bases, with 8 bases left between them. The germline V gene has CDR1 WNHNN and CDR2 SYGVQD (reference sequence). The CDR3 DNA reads TGCGCCAGCAGTGAAGCCGGGGATTCACCCCTCCACTTT. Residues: CASSEAGDSPLHF.

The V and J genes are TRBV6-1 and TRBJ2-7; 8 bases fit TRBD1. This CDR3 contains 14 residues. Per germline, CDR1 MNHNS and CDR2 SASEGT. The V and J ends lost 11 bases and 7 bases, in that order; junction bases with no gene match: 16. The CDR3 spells CAAQAGTGTLEQYF. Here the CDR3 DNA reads TGTGCCGCCCAGGCCGGGACAGGTACGTTGGAGCAGTACTTC.

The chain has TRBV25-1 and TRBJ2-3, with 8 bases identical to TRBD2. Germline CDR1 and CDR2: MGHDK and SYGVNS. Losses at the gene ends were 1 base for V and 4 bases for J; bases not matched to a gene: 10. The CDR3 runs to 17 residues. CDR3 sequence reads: CASSESWRGARADTQYF. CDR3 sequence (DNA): TGTGCCAGCAGTGAATCGTGGCGGGGGGCCAGGGCAGATACGCAGTATTTT.

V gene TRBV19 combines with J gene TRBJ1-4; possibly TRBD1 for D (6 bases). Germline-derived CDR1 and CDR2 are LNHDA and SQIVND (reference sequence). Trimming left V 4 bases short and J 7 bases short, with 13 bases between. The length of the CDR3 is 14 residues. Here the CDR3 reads CASSKQGGGEKLFF. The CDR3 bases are TGTGCCAGTAGTAAGCAGGGAGGGGGTGAAAAACTGTTTTTT.

CDR3 loop: CASSRGMSEAFF. DNA for the CDR3: TGTGCCAGCAGCAGAGGAATGTCTGAAGCTTTCTTT. V usage is TRBV6-5 and J usage is TRBJ1-1; D is uncertain. The germline CDR1 and CDR2 sequences are MNHEY and SVGAGI. V lost 6 bases and J lost 6, with 11 bases in between. This CDR3 is 12 amino acids long.

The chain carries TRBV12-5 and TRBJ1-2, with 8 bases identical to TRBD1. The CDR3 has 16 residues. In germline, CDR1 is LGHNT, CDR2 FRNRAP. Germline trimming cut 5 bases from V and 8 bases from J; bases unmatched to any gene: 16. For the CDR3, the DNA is TGTGCTAGTGGTGTTCCCCCAACAGCAGGGGGCAGGGGCTACACCTTC. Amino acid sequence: CASGVPPTAGGRGYTF.

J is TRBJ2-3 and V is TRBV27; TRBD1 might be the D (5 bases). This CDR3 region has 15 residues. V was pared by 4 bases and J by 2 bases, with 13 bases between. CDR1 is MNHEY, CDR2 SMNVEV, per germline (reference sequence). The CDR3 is CASSSGARNTDTQYF. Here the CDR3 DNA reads TGTGCCAGCAGTTCTGGGGCGCGGAACACAGATACGCAGTATTTT.

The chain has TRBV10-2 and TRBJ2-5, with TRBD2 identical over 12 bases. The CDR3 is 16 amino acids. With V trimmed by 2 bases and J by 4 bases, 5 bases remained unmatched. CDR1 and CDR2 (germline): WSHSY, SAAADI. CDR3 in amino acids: CASSEPSGGARETQYF. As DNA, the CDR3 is TGCGCCAGCAGTGAGCCTAGCGGGGGGGCCCGAGAGACCCAGTACTTC.

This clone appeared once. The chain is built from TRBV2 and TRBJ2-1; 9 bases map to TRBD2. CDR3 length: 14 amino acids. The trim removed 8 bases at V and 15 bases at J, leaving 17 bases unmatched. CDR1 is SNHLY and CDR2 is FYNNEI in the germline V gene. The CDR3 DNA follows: TGTGCCAGCTATGATAGACTAGCGGCGTTTATTTCGTTCTTC. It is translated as CASYDRLAAFISFF.

The CDR3 DNA sequence: TGTGCCAGCAGCTTATACAATCAGCCCCAGCATTTT. Its translation is CASSLYNQPQHF. The chain has TRBV7-2 and TRBJ1-5; no clear D gene. Trimming cost V 2 bases and J 3 bases, with 2 bases left between them. CDR3 length equals 12 residues. Germline V lookup: CDR1 SGHTA, CDR2 FQGNSA.

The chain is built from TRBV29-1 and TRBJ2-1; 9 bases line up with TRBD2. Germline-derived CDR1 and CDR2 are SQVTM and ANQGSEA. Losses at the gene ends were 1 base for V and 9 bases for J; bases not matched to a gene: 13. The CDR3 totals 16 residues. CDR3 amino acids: CSVEGVAGGPVVEQFF. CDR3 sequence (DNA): TGCAGCGTTGAAGGAGTCGCGGGAGGGCCCGTGGTTGAGCAGTTCTTC.

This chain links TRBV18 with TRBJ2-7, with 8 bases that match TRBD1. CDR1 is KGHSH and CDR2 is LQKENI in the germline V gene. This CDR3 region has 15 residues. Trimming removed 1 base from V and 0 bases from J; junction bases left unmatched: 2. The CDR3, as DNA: TGTGCCAGCTCACCACAACAGGGGGTCTCCTACGAGCAGTACTTC. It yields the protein CASSPQQGVSYEQYF.

This chain's CDR3 is CASSNFSAGSYEQYF. CDR3 sequence (DNA): TGTGCCAGCAGCAATTTCAGCGCGGGTTCCTACGAGCAGTACTTC. The J gene is TRBJ2-7, the V gene TRBV21-1; the table names TRBD2, a call not compared with the DNA. TRBV21-1 is tagged as a pseudogene. This CDR3 has 15 amino acids.

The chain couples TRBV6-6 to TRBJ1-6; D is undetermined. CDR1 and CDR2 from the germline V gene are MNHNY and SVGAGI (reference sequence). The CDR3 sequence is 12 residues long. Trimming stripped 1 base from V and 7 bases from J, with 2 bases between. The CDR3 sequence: CASSYLNSPLHF. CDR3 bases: TGTGCCAGCAGTTACTTAAATTCACCCCTCCACTTT.

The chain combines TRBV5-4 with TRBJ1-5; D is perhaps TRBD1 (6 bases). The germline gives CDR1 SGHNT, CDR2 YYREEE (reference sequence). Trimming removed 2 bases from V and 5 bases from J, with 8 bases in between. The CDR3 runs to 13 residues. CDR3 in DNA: TGTGCCAGCAGCTTAGGACAGCATCAGCCCCAGCATTTT. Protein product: CASSLGQHQPQHF.

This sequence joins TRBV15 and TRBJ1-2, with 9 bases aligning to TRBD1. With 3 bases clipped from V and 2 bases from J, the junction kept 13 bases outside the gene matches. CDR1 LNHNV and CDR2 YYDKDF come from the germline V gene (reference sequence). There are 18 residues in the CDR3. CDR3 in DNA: TGTGCCACCAGCAGGGGGACAGGGTCAACAAGAGGCAACTATGGCTACACCTTC. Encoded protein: CATSRGTGSTRGNYGYTF.

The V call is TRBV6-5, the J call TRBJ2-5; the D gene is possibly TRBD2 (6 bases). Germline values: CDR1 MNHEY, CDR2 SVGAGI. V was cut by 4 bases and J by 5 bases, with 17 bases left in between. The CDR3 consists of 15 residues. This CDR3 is CASSSRGGGSETQYF. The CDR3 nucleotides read TGTGCCAGCAGTTCCCGCGGTGGGGGGAGCGAGACCCAGTACTTC.

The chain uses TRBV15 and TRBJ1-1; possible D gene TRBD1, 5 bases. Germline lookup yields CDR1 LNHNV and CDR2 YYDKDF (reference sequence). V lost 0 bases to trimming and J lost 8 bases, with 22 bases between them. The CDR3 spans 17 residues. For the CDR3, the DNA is TGTGCCACCAGCAGAGAACTTCTGGGCAGGGACTTGAAGGAAGCTTTCTTT. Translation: CATSRELLGRDLKEAFF. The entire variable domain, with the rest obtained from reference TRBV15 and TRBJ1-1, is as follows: DAMVIQNPRYQVTQFGKPVTLSCSQTLNHNVMYWYQQKSSQAPKLLFHYYDKDFNNEADTPDNFQSRRPNTSFCFLDIRSPGLGDTAMYLCATSRELLGRDLKEAFFGQGTRLTVV.

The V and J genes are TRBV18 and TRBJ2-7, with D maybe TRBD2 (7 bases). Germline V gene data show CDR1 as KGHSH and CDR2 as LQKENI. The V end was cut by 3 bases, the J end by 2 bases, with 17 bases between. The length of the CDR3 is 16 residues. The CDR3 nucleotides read TGTGCCAGCTCACCCACCAGGGGAGGGATTCCCTACGAGCAGTACTTC. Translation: CASSPTRGGIPYEQYF. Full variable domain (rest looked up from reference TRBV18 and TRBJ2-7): NAGVMQNPRHLVRRRGQEARLRCSPMKGHSHVYWYRQLPEEGLKFMVYLQKENIIDESGMPKERFSAEFPKEGPSILRIQQVVRGDSAAYFCASSPTRGGIPYEQYFGPGTRLTVT.

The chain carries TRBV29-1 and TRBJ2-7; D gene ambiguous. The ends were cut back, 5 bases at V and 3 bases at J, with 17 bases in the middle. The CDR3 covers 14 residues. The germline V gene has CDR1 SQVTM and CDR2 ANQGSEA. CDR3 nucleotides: TGCAGCGTTCGTTTCGGTCCCTCCGTCTACGAGCAGTACTTC. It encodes CSVRFGPSVYEQYF.

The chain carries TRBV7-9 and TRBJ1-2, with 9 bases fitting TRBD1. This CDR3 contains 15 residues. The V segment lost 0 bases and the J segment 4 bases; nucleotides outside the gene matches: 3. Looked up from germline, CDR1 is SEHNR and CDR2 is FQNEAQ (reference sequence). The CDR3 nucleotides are TGTGCCAGCAGCTTAGCGGGACAGGGAACCTATGGCTACACCTTC. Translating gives CASSLAGQGTYGYTF.

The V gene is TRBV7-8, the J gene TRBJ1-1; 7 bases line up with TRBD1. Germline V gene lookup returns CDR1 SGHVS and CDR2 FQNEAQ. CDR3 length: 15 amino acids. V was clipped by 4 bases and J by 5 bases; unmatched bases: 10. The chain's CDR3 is CASSSDDDRVTEAFF. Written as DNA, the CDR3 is TGTGCCAGCAGCTCGGACGATGACAGGGTGACTGAAGCTTTCTTT.

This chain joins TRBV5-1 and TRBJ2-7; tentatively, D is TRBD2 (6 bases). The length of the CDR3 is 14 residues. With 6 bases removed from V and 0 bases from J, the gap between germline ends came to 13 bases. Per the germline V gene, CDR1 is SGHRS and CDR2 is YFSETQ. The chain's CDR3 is CASTRAGSSYEQYF. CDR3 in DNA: TGCGCCAGCACCCGTGCGGGAAGCTCCTACGAGCAGTACTTC.